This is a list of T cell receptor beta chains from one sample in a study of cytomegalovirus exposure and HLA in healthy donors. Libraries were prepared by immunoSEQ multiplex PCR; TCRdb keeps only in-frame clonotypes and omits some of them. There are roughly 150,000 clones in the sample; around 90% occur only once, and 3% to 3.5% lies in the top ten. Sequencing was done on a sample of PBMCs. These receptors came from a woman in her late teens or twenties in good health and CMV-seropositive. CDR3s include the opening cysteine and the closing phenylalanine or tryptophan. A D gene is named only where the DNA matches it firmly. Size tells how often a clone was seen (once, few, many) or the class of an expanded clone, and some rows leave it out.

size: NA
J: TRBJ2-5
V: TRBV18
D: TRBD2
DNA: TGTGCCAGCCGCCAAGCAGCTAGCGGGAAAGAGACCCAGTACTTC
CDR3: CASRQAASGKETQYF

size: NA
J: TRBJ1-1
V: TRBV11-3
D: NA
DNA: TGTGCCAGCAGCCTGACCGGAGGATTCACTGAAGCTTTCTTT
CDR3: CASSLTGGFTEAFF

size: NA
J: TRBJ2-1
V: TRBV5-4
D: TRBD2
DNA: TGTGCCAGCAGCATTAGCGGGCGATTAGGGAATGAGCAGTTCTTC
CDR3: CASSISGRLGNEQFF

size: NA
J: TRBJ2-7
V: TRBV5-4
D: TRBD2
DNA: TGTGCCAGCAGCCCCGGGACTAGCAAAACATACGAGCAGTACTTC
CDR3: CASSPGTSKTYEQYF

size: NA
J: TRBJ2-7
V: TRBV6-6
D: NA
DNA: TGTGCCAGCAGTTACGTACAGGGCTACGAGCAGTACTTC
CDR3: CASSYVQGYEQYF

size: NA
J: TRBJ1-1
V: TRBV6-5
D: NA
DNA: TGTGCCAGCAGTTCATCGGGGGTAATGAACACTGAAGCTTTCTTT
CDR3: CASSSSGVMNTEAFF

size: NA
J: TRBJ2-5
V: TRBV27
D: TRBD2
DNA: TGTGCCAGCAGTTTCTCGGTGGCGGGGGGTCGGGAGACCCAGTACTTC
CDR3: CASSFSVAGGRETQYF

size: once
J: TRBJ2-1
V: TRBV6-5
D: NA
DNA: TGTGCCAGCAGTTACTTCGGGGGTGAGCAGTTCTTC
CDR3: CASSYFGGEQFF

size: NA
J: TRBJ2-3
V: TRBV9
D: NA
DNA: TGTGCCAGCAGCCCTCCGGCGGGAAGGGTCGATACGCAGTATTTT
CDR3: CASSPPAGRVDTQYF

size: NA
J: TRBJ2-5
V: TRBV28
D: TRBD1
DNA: TGTGCCAGCAGTGGGGACAGCGTGGAGACCCAGTACTTC
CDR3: CASSGDSVETQYF

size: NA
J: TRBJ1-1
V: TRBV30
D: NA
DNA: TGTGCCTGGACGCTAAGGACAGCTTGGGACACTGAAGCTTTCTTT
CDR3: CAWTLRTAWDTEAFF

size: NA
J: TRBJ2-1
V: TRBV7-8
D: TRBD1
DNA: TGTGCCAGCAGCTTAGCGGGACAGGTTTCCTACAATGAGCAGTTCTTC
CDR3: CASSLAGQVSYNEQFF

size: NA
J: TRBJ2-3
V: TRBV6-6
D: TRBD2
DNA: TGTGCCAGCAGCGGGGGGGATGTTAGCACAGATACGCAGTATTTT
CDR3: CASSGGDVSTDTQYF

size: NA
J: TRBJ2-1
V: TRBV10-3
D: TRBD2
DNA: TGTGCCATCAGTGATTTACTAGCGGGAGGGTACAATGAGCAGTTCTTC
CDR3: CAISDLLAGGYNEQFF

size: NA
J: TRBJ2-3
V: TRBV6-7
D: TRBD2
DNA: TGTGCCAGCAGTTACTTGCATAGCGGGAGTGTGACAGATACGCAGTATTTT
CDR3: CASSYLHSGSVTDTQYF

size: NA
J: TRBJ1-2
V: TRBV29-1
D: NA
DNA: TGCAGCGTTGTCGGGGGGGACTATGGCTACACCTTC
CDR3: CSVVGGDYGYTF

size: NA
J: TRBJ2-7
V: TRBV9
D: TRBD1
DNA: TGTGCCAGCAGCGTAGGACAGGGGAGCACCTACGAGCAGTACTTC
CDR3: CASSVGQGSTYEQYF

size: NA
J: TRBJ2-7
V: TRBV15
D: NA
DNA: TGTGCCACCAGCAGAACCCGGGACTACGAGCAGTACTTC
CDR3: CATSRTRDYEQYF

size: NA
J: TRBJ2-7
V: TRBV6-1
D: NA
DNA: TGTGCCAGCAGTGAAGAAACAGGTCTCCCGTCCTACGAGCAGTACTTC
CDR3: CASSEETGLPSYEQYF

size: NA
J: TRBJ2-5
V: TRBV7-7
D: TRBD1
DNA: TGTGCTAGCAGCTTGGGGACAGGGGGCGCCTTGGAGACCCAGTACTTC
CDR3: CASSLGTGGALETQYF

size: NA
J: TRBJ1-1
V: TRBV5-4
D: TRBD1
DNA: TGTGCCAGCAGCGGGGACAGCCTGAACACTGAAGCTTTCTTT
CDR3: CASSGDSLNTEAFF

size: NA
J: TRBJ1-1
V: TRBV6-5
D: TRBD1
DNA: TGTGCCAGCAGACAAGGACAGGGGAGACCTGAAGCTTTCTTT
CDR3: CASRQGQGRPEAFF

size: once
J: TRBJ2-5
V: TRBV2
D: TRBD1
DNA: TGTGCCAGCAGTGAGACAGGGTATCAAGAGACCCAGTACTTC
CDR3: CASSETGYQETQYF

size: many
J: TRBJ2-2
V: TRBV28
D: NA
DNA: TGTGCCAGCAGTCCACGGAGGGACGGAGAAACCGGGGAGCTGTTTTTT
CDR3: CASSPRRDGETGELFF

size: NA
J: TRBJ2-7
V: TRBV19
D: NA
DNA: TGTGCCAGTAGTAGCATCGGGGGAGCGCGCTACGAGCAGTACTTC
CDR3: CASSSIGGARYEQYF

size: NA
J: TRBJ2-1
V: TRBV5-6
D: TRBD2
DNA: TGTGCCAGCAGCTGGATAGGACTAGCGGGAGTGGATGAGCAGTTCTTC
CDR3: CASSWIGLAGVDEQFF

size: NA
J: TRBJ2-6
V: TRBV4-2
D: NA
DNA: TGTGCCAGCAGCCAATCCAGGCCCTCTGGGGCCAACGTCCTGACTTTC
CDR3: CASSQSRPSGANVLTF

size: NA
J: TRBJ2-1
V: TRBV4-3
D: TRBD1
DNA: TGCGCCAGCAGCCCACAGGGGGCAGCTTACAATGAGCAGTTCTTC
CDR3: CASSPQGAAYNEQFF

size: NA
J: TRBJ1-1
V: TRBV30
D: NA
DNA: TGTGCCTGGAACTGGGGCGGGGCCGGAGGGAACACTGAAGCTTTCTTT
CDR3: CAWNWGGAGGNTEAFF

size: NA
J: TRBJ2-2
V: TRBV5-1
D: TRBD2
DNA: TGCGCCAGCAGCATTGGACCTAGCGGAGCGAACACCGGGGAGCTGTTTTTT
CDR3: CASSIGPSGANTGELFF